The 30 T cell receptor beta chains presented below share a single source sample, sequenced in a study of a mutant IDH1 vaccine in newly diagnosed glioma. The sample's time point: week 11, during vaccination. Every vaccination contained 300 ug of the mutant IDH1 20-mer peptide and was paired with topical imiquimod. These receptors are not linked to any known antigen. Using immunoSEQ multiplex PCR, the repertoire was profiled, and TCRdb retains in-frame clones only, with some absent. This sample has roughly 120,000 clones, with 80% found just once. The specimen was PBMCs, collected from a glioma patient whose treatment included an IDH1 peptide vaccine. The source of these receptors is a middle-aged man with glioma.

The chain carries TRBV15 and TRBJ2-5; D not resolved. Germline lookup yields CDR1 LNHNV and CDR2 YYDKDF (reference sequence). The CDR3 length is 15 residues. With 0 bases removed from V and 0 bases from J, the gap between germline ends came to 8 bases. The CDR3 bases are TGTGCCACCAGCAGAGATCGAGTGGACCAAGAGACCCAGTACTTC. Its protein product is CATSRDRVDQETQYF.

This clone was observed a single time. The chain is built from TRBV10-3 and TRBJ1-4, with 8 nucleotides matching TRBD1. The CDR3 covers 17 residues. The V segment lost 0 bases and the J segment 7 bases; nucleotides outside the gene matches: 10. CDR1 and CDR2 (germline): ENHRY, SYGVKD. For the CDR3, the DNA is TGTGCCATCAGTGAGTCCGGGACAGGTTATTCTGTTGAAAAACTGTTTTTT. This encodes CAISESGTGYSVEKLFF.

This clone was seen only once. The genes are TRBV4-3 and TRBJ2-7; tentative D call: TRBD2 (5 bases). The CDR3 runs to 14 residues. Germline V gene sequence: CDR1 LGHNA, CDR2 YSLEER. V dropped 1 base and J dropped 0 bases, with 7 bases sitting between them. The CDR3 is CASSQGTSSYEQYF. The CDR3 DNA is TGCGCCAGCAGCCAAGGGACTTCCTCCTACGAGCAGTACTTC.

CDR3 DNA: TGTGCCACCAGCAGAGGAGGCAATCGGGGATACGAGCAGTACTTC. It yields the protein CATSRGGNRGYEQYF. The gene calls are TRBV15 and TRBJ2-7; a possible D gene is TRBD2 (5 bases). With 1 base removed from V and 4 bases from J, the gap between germline ends came to 14 bases. The V gene's germline CDR1 is LNHNV and CDR2 YYDKDF (reference sequence). There are 15 residues in the CDR3.

This chain joins TRBV6-6 and TRBJ2-7; TRBD1 might be the D (6 bases). This CDR3 region has 12 residues. V was trimmed by 4 bases and J by 2 bases, leaving 6 bases between them. CDR1 and CDR2 from the germline V gene are MNHNY and SVGAGI (reference sequence). Here the CDR3 reads CASSSGAYEQYF. The CDR3 nucleotides are TGTGCCAGCAGTTCAGGGGCCTACGAGCAGTACTTC.

The chain uses TRBV5-1 and TRBJ2-3, with D possibly matching TRBD1 (5 bases). V gave up 1 base and J gave up 2 bases, with 11 bases separating them. The CDR3 runs to 15 residues. Germline CDR1 SGHRS, CDR2 YFSETQ. The CDR3 nucleotides are TGCGCCAGCAGCTTGAATCCAGGGAACACAGATACGCAGTATTTT. Translating it yields CASSLNPGNTDTQYF.

This rearrangement joins TRBV6-5 to TRBJ1-1; no clear D. V was clipped by 7 bases and J by 8 bases, with 20 bases between them. This CDR3 is 14 amino acids long. In germline, CDR1 is MNHEY, CDR2 SVGAGI. The DNA of the CDR3 is TGTGCCAGCAAAAAGGAGACAAGGCCCTCGGAAGCTTTCTTT. This gives the protein CASKKETRPSEAFF.

The CDR3 loop reads CASSPNSRGRGPQHF. CDR3 nucleotide sequence: TGTGCCAGCAGCCCGAACTCCCGGGGGCGGGGGCCCCAGCATTTT. This chain uses TRBV9 with TRBJ1-5; D possibly corresponds to TRBD1 (6 bases). The germline V gene has CDR1 SGDLS and CDR2 YYNGEE. The CDR3 consists of 15 residues. Trimming removed 4 bases at V and 9 bases at J, with 20 bases between.

J is TRBJ1-5 and V is TRBV28; D is possibly TRBD1 (6 bases). There are 15 residues in the CDR3. V was pared by 7 bases and J by 4 bases, with 17 bases between. Germline-derived CDR1 and CDR2 are MDHEN and SYDVKM. Here the CDR3 DNA reads TGTGCCAGCATTAGGGACACAGGATATAATCAGCCCCAGCATTTT. It translates to CASIRDTGYNQPQHF.

The chain links TRBV6-5 to TRBJ2-7; TRBD2 agrees at 11 bases. This CDR3 has 14 amino acids. V shed 5 bases and J 4 bases; nucleotides not matched to a gene: 4. The germline V gene encodes CDR1 MNHEY and CDR2 SVGAGI. DNA for the CDR3: TGTGCCAGCAGTCCGACTAGCGGGGCTTACGAGCAGTACTTC. Amino acid sequence: CASSPTSGAYEQYF.

This clone was recorded a few times. J is TRBJ1-6 and V is TRBV4-2; 9 bases fit TRBD1. J gave up 13 bases and V 3 bases, and 7 bases lay outside the gene matches. Germline V lookup: CDR1 LGHNA, CDR2 YNFKEQ. CDR3 length: 14 amino acids. The CDR3 sequence is CASSQGTGPSPLHF. For the CDR3, the DNA is TGTGCCAGCAGCCAGGGGACAGGGCCTTCGCCCCTCCACTTT.

V usage is TRBV5-4 and J usage is TRBJ1-1; D is perhaps TRBD1 (6 bases). Germline CDR1 SGHNT, CDR2 YYREEE (reference sequence). This CDR3 contains 14 residues. Trimming took 2 bases from V and 1 from J, leaving 9 bases between them. As DNA, the CDR3 is TGTGCCAGCAGCTTCGGACAGAGGAACACTGAAGCTTTCTTT. It codes for CASSFGQRNTEAFF. Together with reference TRBV5-4 and TRBJ1-1, the CDR3 gives the full variable domain: ETGVTQSPTHLIKTRGQQVTLRCSSQSGHNTVSWYQQALGQGPQFIFQYYREEENGRGNFPPRFSGLQFPNYSSELNVNALELDDSALYLCASSFGQRNTEAFFGQGTRLTVV.

The chain has TRBV4-2 and TRBJ2-4; D uncertain. V gave up 0 bases and J gave up 2 bases, with 2 bases separating them. The V gene's germline CDR1 is LGHNA and CDR2 YNFKEQ. CDR3 length equals 13 residues. CDR3 DNA sequence: TGTGCCAGCAGCCAAGATTCCAAAAACATTCAGTACTTC. Amino acid sequence: CASSQDSKNIQYF.

The V call is TRBV5-6, the J call TRBJ2-5; 11 nucleotides align to TRBD2. The CDR3 runs 15 residues. Trimming cost V 2 bases and J 5 bases; bases outside gene matches: 5. CDR1 is SGHDT, CDR2 YYEEEE, per germline. Written as DNA, the CDR3 is TGTGCCAGCAGCTTCCGACTAGCGGGGACGGAGACCCAGTACTTC. It is translated as CASSFRLAGTETQYF.

The chain couples TRBV2 to TRBJ1-5, with TRBD1 matching over 10 bases. The CDR3 is made up of 14 amino acids. The germline V gene has CDR1 SNHLY and CDR2 FYNNEI. V lost 4 bases and J lost 11; bases outside the gene matches: 8. CDR3 bases: TGTGCCAGCAGTGGGGACAGGGGCCCAGGGGCCCAGCATTTT. Protein: CASSGDRGPGAQHF.

The gene calls are TRBV7-2 and TRBJ2-7; TRBD1 aligns across 12 bases. V gave up 5 bases and J gave up 4 bases; unmatched junction bases: 15. Germline lookup yields CDR1 SGHTA and CDR2 FQGNSA. This CDR3 contains 18 residues. CDR3 amino acids: CASSTGTGGVGVSYEQYF. The CDR3 region has the DNA TGTGCCAGCAGCACCGGGACAGGGGGCGTTGGTGTCTCGTACGAGCAGTACTTC.

The rearrangement joins TRBV9 to TRBJ2-5, with TRBD1 matching over 9 bases. Germline V CDR1 and CDR2: SGDLS, YYNGEE. J lost 5 bases, V lost 4 bases, and 3 bases had no gene match. The CDR3 spans 13 residues. The CDR3 here is CASSPTGGETQYF. The CDR3, as DNA: TGTGCCAGCAGCCCGACAGGGGGGGAGACCCAGTACTTC.

The V gene is TRBV9, the J gene TRBJ2-2; TRBD1 matches 7 bases. Germline CDR1 is SGDLS and CDR2 is YYNGEE. After removal of 1 base from V and 0 bases from J, the junction contained 6 bases not matched to a gene. The CDR3 is 17 residues long. DNA of the CDR3: TGTGCCAGCAGCGTATGGACAGGAATTGCGAACACCGGGGAGCTGTTTTTT. It specifies CASSVWTGIANTGELFF.

The chain recombines TRBV7-2 with TRBJ1-3; the D gene is possibly TRBD1 (5 bases). This CDR3 is 14 amino acids long. The germline V and J ends were trimmed by 5 bases and 0 bases, with 8 bases remaining between them. Germline-derived CDR1 and CDR2 are SGHTA and FQGNSA. The CDR3 DNA reads TGTGCCAGCAGCGCAGGGTTCTCTGGAAACACCATATATTTT. Its translation is CASSAGFSGNTIYF.

The rearrangement links TRBV29-1 to TRBJ2-7; TRBD1 is a possible D gene (5 bases). This CDR3 comprises 11 residues. Germline CDR1 and CDR2: SQVTM and ANQGSEA. The germline V and J ends were trimmed by 4 bases and 2 bases, with 6 bases remaining between them. This CDR3 reads CSVVGAYEQYF. Here the CDR3 DNA reads TGCAGCGTTGTAGGGGCCTACGAGCAGTACTTC.

The chain has TRBV10-3 and TRBJ1-1; no reliable D call. CDR3 size: 13 residues. In germline, CDR1 is ENHRY, CDR2 SYGVKD. V lost 2 bases to trimming and J lost 1 base, with 5 bases between them. This chain's CDR3 is CAISEGKNTEAFF. The DNA of the CDR3 is TGTGCCATCAGTGAGGGGAAGAACACTGAAGCTTTCTTT.

A single count supports this clone. This chain joins TRBV5-1 and TRBJ1-4; D is perhaps TRBD1 (5 bases). V was clipped by 5 bases and J by 3 bases, with 14 bases between them. Germline V gives CDR1 SGHRS, CDR2 YFSETQ. The CDR3 has 15 residues. The CDR3 coding sequence is TGCGCCAGCAGACAGGAACCGGGGGCTAATGAAAAACTGTTTTTT. It codes for CASRQEPGANEKLFF.

V is TRBV11-3 and J is TRBJ2-7; a possible D gene is TRBD2 (5 bases). Germline values: CDR1 SGHNT, CDR2 YENEEA. CDR3 length equals 13 residues. V shed 0 bases and J shed 6 bases, with 9 bases lying between them. The CDR3 DNA reads TGTGCCAGCAGCTTAGAAGAGGGAGCCGAGCAGTACTTC. Translated: CASSLEEGAEQYF.

In DNA, the CDR3 is TGTGCCTGGAGTGTACCGGACCGGGTTCCCTACAATGAGCAGTTCTTC. This encodes CAWSVPDRVPYNEQFF. The chain combines TRBV30 with TRBJ2-1; D is uncertain. The CDR3 is 16 residues long. Per germline, CDR1 GTSNPN and CDR2 SVGIG (reference sequence). Trimming took off 0 bases at V and 2 bases at J, with 14 bases between the two ends.

The rearrangement links TRBV6-4 to TRBJ2-3; D may be TRBD1 (5 bases). Germline V gene lookup returns CDR1 MRHNA and CDR2 SNTAGT. V was clipped by 7 bases and J by 0 bases, with 14 bases between them. There are 15 residues in the CDR3. In DNA, the CDR3 is TGTGCCAGCAAAAGGGGTTACTATAGCACAGATACGCAGTATTTT. This sequence encodes CASKRGYYSTDTQYF.

The chain recombines TRBV28 with TRBJ2-6; perhaps TRBD1 as D (5 bases). This CDR3 spans 18 amino acids. V dropped 6 bases and J dropped 4 bases, with 22 bases sitting between them. Looked up from germline, CDR1 is MDHEN and CDR2 is SYDVKM. The CDR3 loop reads CASSIRNPKGAGANVLTF. The CDR3 region has the DNA TGTGCCAGCAGCATCCGGAACCCAAAAGGGGCCGGGGCCAACGTCCTGACTTTC.

In its sample, this clone was seen a few times. In nucleotides, the CDR3 is TGTGCCAGTAGTATTGCGGGGGTCAATCAGCCCCAGCATTTT. This gives the protein CASSIAGVNQPQHF. The rearrangement joins TRBV19 to TRBJ1-5; possible D gene TRBD1, 5 bases. V was pared by 3 bases and J by 3 bases, with 9 bases between. Per germline, CDR1 LNHDA and CDR2 SQIVND (reference sequence). The CDR3 is 14 residues long.

The chain joins TRBV10-3 to TRBJ1-2, with D unclear. This CDR3 contains 16 residues. CDR1 is ENHRY, CDR2 SYGVKD, per germline. Trimming removed 2 bases at V and 0 bases at J, with 13 bases between. This chain's CDR3 is CAISEPRDRTNYGYTF. Here the CDR3 DNA reads TGTGCCATCAGTGAGCCACGGGATAGAACTAACTATGGCTACACCTTC.

The chain carries TRBV27 and TRBJ1-1; D may be TRBD1 (6 bases). CDR1 and CDR2 from the germline V gene are MNHEY and SMNVEV (reference sequence). CDR3 length: 17 amino acids. The ends were cut back, 3 bases at V and 4 bases at J, with 21 bases in the middle. The CDR3 spells CASSFFGAAGAVTEAFF. In DNA form, the CDR3 reads TGTGCCAGCAGTTTTTTCGGGGCCGCAGGGGCGGTCACTGAAGCTTTCTTT.

V is TRBV30 and J is TRBJ2-1; D possibly corresponds to TRBD1 (5 bases). The germline V and J ends were trimmed by 4 bases and 10 bases, with 17 bases remaining between them. CDR3 size: 13 residues. Per the germline V gene, CDR1 is GTSNPN and CDR2 is SVGIG (reference sequence). The CDR3 reads CAWTKIRVDEQFF. CDR3 coding DNA: TGTGCCTGGACAAAGATCAGGGTTGACGAGCAGTTCTTC.